These 20 T cell receptor beta chains share one sample of origin, sequenced in a study of cytomegalovirus exposure and HLA in healthy donors (dated by TCRdb to 2016 to 2017). Libraries came from the immunoSEQ multiplex PCR assay. As stored in TCRdb, this immuneACCESS dataset retains in-frame rearrangements with V and J assigned. A fraction of the clones does not appear; measured against another copy, unresolved V genes explain less than half of the discrepancy, and the remainder lacks a known reason. The sample has approximately 65,000 clones on record, about 95% of them singletons. The ten biggest clones cover under 1.3% of the sample. The sequenced material came from PBMCs. These receptors were collected from a woman under 30 in good health and CMV-seronegative.

This clone is a singleton in its sample. The chain couples TRBV14 to TRBJ1-1; no firm D call. The germline V gene has CDR1 SGHDN and CDR2 FVKESK. The V and J ends lost 5 bases and 2 bases respectively, with 9 bases between them. The CDR3 totals 13 residues. The CDR3 protein is CASSFTGNTEAFF. The CDR3 nucleotides read TGTGCCAGCAGCTTTACGGGTAACACTGAAGCTTTCTTT. Together with reference TRBV14 and TRBJ1-1, the CDR3 gives the full variable domain: EAGVTQFPSHSVIEKGQTVTLRCDPISGHDNLYWYRRVMGKEIKFLLHFVKESKQDESGMPNNRFLAERTGGTYSTLKVQPAELEDSGVYFCASSFTGNTEAFFGQGTRLTVV.

The V call is TRBV11-2, the J call TRBJ2-7, with a possible D match to TRBD2 (5 bases). The CDR3 has 14 residues. With 5 bases removed from V and 7 bases from J, the gap between germline ends came to 18 bases. The V gene's germline CDR1 is SGHAT and CDR2 FQNNGV. The CDR3 DNA sequence: TGTGCCAGCAGCACAACTAGGCCAAGTGAAGAGCAGTACTTC. Residues: CASSTTRPSEEQYF.

The table lists this clone with a count of one. The chain recombines TRBV6-5 with TRBJ2-7, with TRBD1 matching over 9 bases. The CDR3 runs 14 residues. Germline-derived CDR1 and CDR2 are MNHEY and SVGAGI. J lost 6 bases, V lost 2 bases, and 5 bases had no gene match. Here the CDR3 reads CASSYLDRGLEQYF. In DNA form, the CDR3 reads TGTGCCAGCAGTTACCTGGACAGGGGTCTCGAGCAGTACTTC.

The rearrangement uses TRBV6-1 and TRBJ1-4; TRBD1 is a possible D gene (5 bases). The CDR3 contains 14 residues. CDR1 MNHNS and CDR2 SASEGT come from the germline V gene. V lost 6 bases and J lost 8, with 16 bases in between. The CDR3 spells CASRPRGVWEKLFF. DNA of the CDR3: TGTGCCAGCAGGCCTCGGGGGGTATGGGAAAAACTGTTTTTT.

Only one count was recorded for this clone. The chain has TRBV18 and TRBJ2-1, with TRBD1 matching over 8 bases. The CDR3 length is 14 residues. Per germline, CDR1 KGHSH and CDR2 LQKENI. With 9 bases clipped from V and 9 bases from J, the junction kept 13 bases outside the gene matches. CDR3 bases: TGTGCCAGTCGGGCATCTCAGGGGGCAGTTGAGCAGTTCTTC. This encodes CASRASQGAVEQFF. The entire variable domain, with the rest obtained from reference TRBV18 and TRBJ2-1, is as follows: NAGVMQNPRHLVRRRGQEARLRCSPMKGHSHVYWYRQLPEEGLKFMVYLQKENIIDESGMPKERFSAEFPKEGPSILRIQQVVRGDSAAYFCASRASQGAVEQFFGPGTRLTVL.

This clone was detected once. CDR3 in amino acids: CASSIAGIGNTIYF. CDR3 DNA: TGTGCCAGTAGTATTGCGGGGATCGGAAACACCATATATTTT. The V call is TRBV19, the J call TRBJ1-3; D unclear. This CDR3 region has 14 residues. V lost 3 bases and J 4 bases, leaving 10 bases between the germline ends. Germline V gene lookup returns CDR1 LNHDA and CDR2 SQIVND (reference sequence).

J is TRBJ2-3 and V is TRBV7-6; D is undetermined. V was shortened by 4 bases and J by 5 bases, with 10 bases between the two germline ends. CDR3 size: 13 residues. Germline CDR1 SGHVS, CDR2 FNYEAQ. For the CDR3, the DNA is TGTGCCAGCAGCTCCGGTAGCTTAGATACGCAGTATTTT. Protein: CASSSGSLDTQYF. The full variable domain, rest sourced from reference TRBV7-6 and TRBJ2-3, is GAGVSQSPRYKVTKRGQDVALRCDPISGHVSLYWYRQALGQGPEFLTYFNYEAQQDKSGLPNDRFSAERPEGSISTLTIQRTEQRDSAMYRCASSSGSLDTQYFGPGTRLTVL.

The rearrangement links TRBV9 to TRBJ2-1, with a tentative D call TRBD2 (6 bases). This CDR3 has 14 amino acids. V lost 0 bases and J lost 9, with 13 bases in between. Germline V lookup: CDR1 SGDLS, CDR2 YYNGEE. CDR3 protein: CASSVDASVGEQFF. As DNA, the CDR3 is TGTGCCAGCAGCGTAGACGCTAGCGTGGGTGAGCAGTTCTTC.

The rearrangement links TRBV7-9 to TRBJ1-5; TRBD1 matches at 7 bases. The CDR3 contains 13 residues. Germline V gene sequence: CDR1 SEHNR, CDR2 FQNEAQ (reference sequence). V lost 6 bases, J lost 7 bases, and 6 bases stayed unmatched. In DNA, the CDR3 is TGTGCCAGCAGTCCAACAGGGGAACAGCCCCAGCATTTT. Its translation is CASSPTGEQPQHF.

V is TRBV10-1 and J is TRBJ2-7; a possible D gene is TRBD2 (5 bases). V shed 0 bases and J shed 7 bases, with 10 bases lying between them. This CDR3 has 13 residues. Germline V gene sequence: CDR1 WNHNN, CDR2 SYGVQD (reference sequence). The CDR3 DNA reads as TGCGCCAGCAGTGAGTCGAGGCCGGGAGAGCAGTACTTC. This gives the protein CASSESRPGEQYF.

This sequence joins TRBV9 and TRBJ2-1; 10 bases are a match to TRBD1. The CDR3 runs 16 residues. The V gene end was trimmed by 3 bases and the J gene end by 0 bases; junction bases not matched to a gene: 3. Germline V gene sequence: CDR1 SGDLS, CDR2 YYNGEE. The CDR3 DNA follows: TGTGCCAGCAGCGCCGACAGGGGGCTCTCCTACAATGAGCAGTTCTTC. This gives the protein CASSADRGLSYNEQFF.

The gene calls are TRBV7-3 and TRBJ2-1; 11 positions match TRBD2. This CDR3 spans 19 amino acids. The V gene end was trimmed by 3 bases and the J gene end by 3 bases; junction bases not matched to a gene: 13. CDR1 and CDR2 from the germline V gene are SGHTA and FQGTGA. The DNA for the CDR3 is TGTGCCAGCAGCTTCCGGGGGATTAGCGGGACTAGCGGCTACAATGAGCAGTTCTTC. It encodes CASSFRGISGTSGYNEQFF.

The chain employs TRBV6-1 and TRBJ2-5, with TRBD2 identical over 13 bases. The CDR3 spans 20 residues. The V segment lost 0 bases and the J segment 4 bases; nucleotides outside the gene matches: 14. Germline values: CDR1 MNHNS, CDR2 SASEGT. In DNA form, the CDR3 reads TGTGCCAGCAGTGAAGCGCGAGGGACTAGCGGGACAATTGGGCGAGAGACCCAGTACTTC. Protein: CASSEARGTSGTIGRETQYF.

The V and J genes are TRBV5-4 and TRBJ2-3; 10 bases are a match to TRBD1. Germline lookup yields CDR1 SGHNT and CDR2 YYREEE (reference sequence). The V and J ends lost 0 bases and 3 bases, in that order; junction bases with no gene match: 1. CDR3 size: 15 residues. DNA for the CDR3: TGTGCCAGCAGCTTGGGGGACAGGGGTACAGATACGCAGTATTTT. The encoded protein is CASSLGDRGTDTQYF.

The rearrangement joins TRBV6-6 to TRBJ2-1; the D gene is possibly TRBD2 (5 bases). Germline CDR1 MNHNY, CDR2 SVGAGI (reference sequence). V was cut by 7 bases and J by 1 base, with 17 bases left in between. There are 16 residues in the CDR3. The CDR3 nucleotides are TGTGCCAGCATGAGAGAGGGCCCTTCTTCCTACAATGAGCAGTTCTTC. This sequence encodes CASMREGPSSYNEQFF.

CDR3: CASSVRSSGRAAGELFF. CDR3 bases: TGTGCCAGCAGCGTAAGGAGTAGCGGGAGGGCCGCCGGGGAGCTGTTTTTT. J is TRBJ2-2 and V is TRBV9; 11 nucleotides line up with TRBD2. Germline V gene data show CDR1 as SGDLS and CDR2 as YYNGEE. The CDR3 sequence is 17 residues long. With 1 base clipped from V and 6 bases from J, the junction kept 8 bases outside the gene matches. The whole variable domain, remainder taken from reference TRBV9 and TRBJ2-2, is DSGVTQTPKHLITATGQRVTLRCSPRSGDLSVYWYQQSLDQGLQFLIQYYNGEERAKGNILERFSAQQFPDLHSELNLSSLELGDSALYFCASSVRSSGRAAGELFFGEGSRLTVL.

The V gene is TRBV10-3, the J gene TRBJ1-2; D gene unclear. The CDR3 sequence is 12 residues long. V was trimmed by 0 bases and J by 5 bases, leaving 4 bases between them. The germline gives CDR1 ENHRY, CDR2 SYGVKD. Here the CDR3 DNA reads TGTGCCATCAGTGAGTCGTCGTATGGCTACACCTTC. This gives the protein CAISESSYGYTF.

This chain joins TRBV11-2 and TRBJ2-2; TRBD2 agrees at 7 bases. CDR1 is SGHAT and CDR2 is FQNNGV in the germline V gene. The CDR3 length is 17 residues. J was trimmed by 2 bases and V by 1 base; bases with no gene match: 7. This CDR3 reads CASSLVGGTINTGELFF. The CDR3 DNA reads TGTGCCAGCAGCTTAGTGGGGGGGACTATAAACACCGGGGAGCTGTTTTTT.

The chain couples TRBV11-2 to TRBJ1-2, with 10 bases matching TRBD1. The CDR3 is 13 amino acids. The trim removed 6 bases at V and 6 bases at J, leaving 4 bases unmatched. Germline CDR1 SGHAT, CDR2 FQNNGV. For the CDR3, the DNA is TGTGCCAGCAGAACCGGGACAGGGGATGGCTACACCTTC. Protein sequence: CASRTGTGDGYTF.

The V call is TRBV7-9, the J call TRBJ2-7, with TRBD2 matching 11 bases. From germline, CDR1 is SEHNR and CDR2 FQNEAQ (reference sequence). This CDR3 region has 13 residues. The V and J ends lost 3 bases and 5 bases, in that order; junction bases with no gene match: 0. The CDR3 DNA reads TGTGCCAGCAGCTTTAGCGGGAGGGACGAGCAGTACTTC. The encoded protein is CASSFSGRDEQYF.